These 7 T cell receptor beta chains were sequenced from one sample in a study of control samples from healthy donors and cancer patients. The protocol was immunoSEQ multiplex PCR, while the TCRdb copy is restricted to in-frame clones and leaves out a portion. The sample lists about 45,000 clones, around 93% occurring once. What was sequenced was PBMCs. The receptors originated from a woman aged 40 to 50 with head and neck cancer.

The chain combines TRBV2 with TRBJ2-7; TRBD1 might be the D (6 bases). Per the germline V gene, CDR1 is SNHLY and CDR2 is FYNNEI. V lost 6 bases and J lost 7, with 22 bases in between. The CDR3 has 15 residues. The CDR3 DNA follows: TGTGCCAGCAGACGCAGGACAGACTCCTCAAGTGAGCAGTACTTC. Translation: CASRRRTDSSSEQYF. The full variable domain, completed using reference TRBV2 and TRBJ2-7, is EPEVTQTPSHQVTQMGQEVILRCVPISNHLYFYWYRQILGQKVEFLVSFYNNEISEKSEIFDDQFSVERPDGSNFTLKIRSTKLEDSAMYFCASRRRTDSSSEQYFGPGTRLTVT.

This sequence joins TRBV6-5 and TRBJ1-5; the D gene is possibly TRBD1 (5 bases). The CDR3 consists of 16 residues. Per the germline V gene, CDR1 is MNHEY and CDR2 is SVGAGI. The V end lost 0 bases, the J end lost 0 bases, and 9 bases lay between the germline ends. This CDR3 is CASSYSYRYSNQPQHF. The CDR3 DNA is TGTGCCAGCAGTTACTCGTACAGGTATAGCAATCAGCCCCAGCATTTT.

This chain uses TRBV20-1 with TRBJ2-5; D remains unclear. V lost 5 bases and J lost 1, with 5 bases in between. This CDR3 has 11 amino acids. CDR1 is DFQATT, CDR2 SNEGSKA, per germline (reference sequence). In DNA, the CDR3 is TGCAGTGCTGAGATCCAAGAGACCCAGTACTTC. Its translation: CSAEIQETQYF.

The CDR3 nucleotides are TGTGCCAGTAGTACCGACAGGGTGGCTCAGCCCCAGCATTTT. The encoded protein is CASSTDRVAQPQHF. V is TRBV19 and J is TRBJ1-5, with TRBD1 identical over 7 bases. V was pared by 4 bases and J by 6 bases, with 6 bases of the junction left unmatched. From germline, CDR1 is LNHDA and CDR2 SQIVND (reference sequence). CDR3 length: 14 residues. Based on the CDR3 plus reference TRBV19 and TRBJ1-5, the full variable domain is DGGITQSPKYLFRKEGQNVTLSCEQNLNHDAMYWYRQDPGQGLRLIYYSQIVNDFQKGDIAEGYSVSREKKESFPLTVTSAQKNPTAFYLCASSTDRVAQPQHFGDGTRLSIL.

This clone was picked up a small number of times. The chain is built from TRBV21-1 and TRBJ1-4; the D segment call TRBD1 is taken from the table without a DNA check. TRBV21-1 is classified as a pseudogene. CDR3 length equals 17 residues. CDR3 bases: TGTGCCAGCACCCATCAACTGGCCGGGACAGCCCATGAAAAACTGTTTTTT. It codes for CASTHQLAGTAHEKLFF.

The rearrangement uses TRBV27 and TRBJ2-7; 9 bases match TRBD1. This CDR3 contains 13 residues. Trimming at V came to 8 bases and at J to 4 bases, leaving 6 bases not matched to a gene. CDR1 and CDR2 (germline): MNHEY, SMNVEV (reference sequence). The CDR3 nucleotides read TGTGCCAGCTCCCCCGGGACAGGGTACGAGCAGTACTTC. Its translation is CASSPGTGYEQYF.

The rearrangement links TRBV5-1 to TRBJ1-2, with no clear D. V lost 0 bases, J lost 7 bases, and 13 bases lay in between. Germline-derived CDR1 and CDR2 are SGHRS and YFSETQ. The CDR3 sequence is 14 residues long. The chain's CDR3 is CASSLVSSSGGYTF. CDR3 in DNA: TGCGCCAGCAGCTTGGTATCCAGCTCAGGTGGCTACACCTTC.